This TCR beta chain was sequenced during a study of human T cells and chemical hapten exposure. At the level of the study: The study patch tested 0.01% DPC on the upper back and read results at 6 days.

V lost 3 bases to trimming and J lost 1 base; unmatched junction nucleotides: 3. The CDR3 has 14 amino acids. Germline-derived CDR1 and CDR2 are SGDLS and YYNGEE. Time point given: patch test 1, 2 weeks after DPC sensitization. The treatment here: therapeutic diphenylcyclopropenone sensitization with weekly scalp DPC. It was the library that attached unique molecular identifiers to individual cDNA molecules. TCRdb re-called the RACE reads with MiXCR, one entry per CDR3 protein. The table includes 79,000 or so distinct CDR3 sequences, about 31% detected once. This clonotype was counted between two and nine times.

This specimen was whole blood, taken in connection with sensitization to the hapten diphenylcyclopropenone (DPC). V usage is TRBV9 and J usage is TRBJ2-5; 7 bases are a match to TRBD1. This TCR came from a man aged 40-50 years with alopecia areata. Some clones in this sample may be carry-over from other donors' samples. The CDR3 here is CASSAGQFQETQYF. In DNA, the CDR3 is TGTGCCAGCAGCGCGGGACAGTTCCAAGAGACCCAGTACTTC. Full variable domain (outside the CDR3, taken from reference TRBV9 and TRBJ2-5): DSGVTQTPKHLITATGQRVTLRCSPRSGDLSVYWYQQSLDQGLQFLIQYYNGEERAKGNILERFSAQQFPDLHSELNLSSLELGDSALYFCASSAGQFQETQYFGPGTRLLVL.